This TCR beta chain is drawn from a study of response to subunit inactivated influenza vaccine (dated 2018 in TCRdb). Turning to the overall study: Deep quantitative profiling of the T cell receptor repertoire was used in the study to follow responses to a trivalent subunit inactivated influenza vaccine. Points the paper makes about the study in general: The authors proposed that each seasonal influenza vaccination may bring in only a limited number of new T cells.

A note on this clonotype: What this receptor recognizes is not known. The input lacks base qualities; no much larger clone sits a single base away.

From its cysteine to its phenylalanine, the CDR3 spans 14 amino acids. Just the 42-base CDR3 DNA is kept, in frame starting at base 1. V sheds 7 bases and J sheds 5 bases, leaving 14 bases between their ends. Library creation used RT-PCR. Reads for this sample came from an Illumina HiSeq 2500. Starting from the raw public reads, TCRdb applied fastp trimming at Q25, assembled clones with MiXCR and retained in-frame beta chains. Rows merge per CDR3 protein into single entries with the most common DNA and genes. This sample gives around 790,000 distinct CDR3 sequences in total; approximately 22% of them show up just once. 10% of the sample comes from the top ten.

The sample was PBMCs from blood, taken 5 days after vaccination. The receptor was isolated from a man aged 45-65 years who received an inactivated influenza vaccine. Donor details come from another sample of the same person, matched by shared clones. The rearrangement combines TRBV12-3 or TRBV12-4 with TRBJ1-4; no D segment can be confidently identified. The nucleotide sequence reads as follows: TGTGCCAGCATCAACACGGCTTCCAATGAAAAACTGTTTTTT. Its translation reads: CASINTASNEKLFF.